This T cell receptor (beta chain) was observed in a study of blood T cell repertoires in COVID-19 (dated by TCRdb to the early 2020s). Regarding the complete study: The collaborator samples originated in the United States, Italy and Spain and spanned the acute and convalescent phases of COVID-19. The material from the prospective study consisted of cDNA or gDNA derived from T cells, B-cell-depleted T cells, or PBMCs. Deeply sampled blood TCRbeta repertoires from subjects exposed to, actively infected with, or recovered from COVID-19 were included in the dataset. The repertoires were released in a freely available public database meant as a resource for research on the immune response to SARS-CoV-2. The samples were drawn from two sources: the first 160 participants of the ongoing ImmuneRACE study, and fewer than 1,500 subjects contributed by 6 global collaborators. Nearly every sample came with metadata listing a de-identified subject ID, COVID-19 status, age in years and sex. Where available, HLA class I and class II types were obtained from metadata supplied by the sample provider rather than from assay-based typing. Beyond this particular receptor, the publication reports: The quantity of clinical and demographic metadata differed by source and by participant and was supplied without curation.

Collaborating institutions collected whole blood in K2EDTA tubes following their own protocols. For TCRbeta analysis, collaborator samples were shipped as frozen whole blood, as isolated PBMCs, or as DNA extracted from either sample type. TCRbeta CDR3 regions were amplified from genomic DNA using the immunoSEQ Assay, a bias-controlled multiplex PCR. The paper's processing steps were these. Nucleated cell counts per sample were estimated from amplification of reference gene primers within the assay. To quantify the absolute abundance of each unique TCRbeta CDR3 rearrangement, sequence reads were collapsed and filtered. Productive Simpson clonality was computed per sample as the square root of Simpson's diversity index over productive rearrangements. This is the immuneACCESS table as TCRdb keeps it, with only in-frame sequences that have V and J called. A part of the clones is gone; compared with another copy, unresolved V genes explain less than half, and the rest is unexplained. V, J and clone size are taken as reported in that table, and D and trimming were inferred from the DNA itself. Counted in this sample were a few hundred thousand clones; roughly 86% of them appeared once. The ten largest clonotypes hold less than 3% of the sample.

Details on this clone: Its antigen remains undetermined. Base quality data are lacking; no much larger clone is found one base away.

The CDR3 sequence holds 14 residues, the cysteine and phenylalanine included. Only the CDR3 portion is preserved as DNA: 42 bases, with reading frame beginning at the first base. Deletion took 1 base off V and 3 bases off J, with a span of 10 bases between the germline ends. Sequences SGHRS (CDR1) and YFSETQ (CDR2) are obtained from the germline V gene. The sequenced sample consisted of peripheral blood. The sequence was obtained from a woman between 50 and 59 years old with acute or convalescent COVID-19. This chain joins TRBV5-1 to TRBJ2-5; matching of 5 bases hints at TRBD2 as the D gene. The nucleotide sequence is given as TGCGCCAGCAGCTTGAATAGCGCGGAAGAGACCCAGTACTTC. Translated, this is CASSLNSAEETQYF.